These 22 T cell receptor beta chains were sequenced from one sample in a study of human T cells and chemical hapten exposure. The time point was: pre-sensitization, week 0. The treatment was: therapeutic diphenylcyclopropenone sensitization with weekly scalp DPC. TCRdb itself ran the RACE reads through MiXCR, one entry per CDR3 protein. There are some 400,000 distinct CDR3 sequences in the sample; 4% to 6% occur only once, and about 2.5% lies in the top ten. Sequencing was performed on whole blood, taken in connection with sensitization to the hapten diphenylcyclopropenone (DPC). These receptors came from a woman aged 50 to 60 with alopecia areata. Some clones in this sample may be carry-over from other donors' samples.

This clonotype showed up many times. DNA of the CDR3: TGCAGTGCTAAAATCCGGGACACCTCCTACGAGCAGTACTTC. Residues: CSAKIRDTSYEQYF. This chain connects TRBV20-1 to TRBJ2-7, with D possibly TRBD1 on 6 matching bases. Germline V gene lookup returns CDR1 DFQATT and CDR2 SNEGSKA (reference sequence). The CDR3 consists of 14 residues. The V end was cut by 4 bases, the J end by 0 bases, with 13 bases between.

This clonotype was recorded many times. This chain links TRBV2 with TRBJ2-3; TRBD1 matches at 7 bases. There are 15 residues in the CDR3. Germline V CDR1 and CDR2: SNHLY, FYNNEI. V lost 1 base, J lost 3 bases, and 4 bases stayed unmatched. The CDR3 loop is CASSEDRGETDTQYF. The DNA for the CDR3 is TGTGCCAGCAGTGAAGACAGGGGCGAGACAGATACGCAGTATTTT. The full variable domain, rest sourced from reference TRBV2 and TRBJ2-3, is EPEVTQTPSHQVTQMGQEVILRCVPISNHLYFYWYRQILGQKVEFLVSFYNNEISEKSEIFDDQFSVERPDGSNFTLKIRSTKLEDSAMYFCASSEDRGETDTQYFGPGTRLTVL.

The table lists this clonotype with many counts. V is TRBV28 and J is TRBJ1-4, with D unclear. Trimming removed 9 bases from V and 10 bases from J, with 21 bases in between. The CDR3 runs 14 residues. CDR1 and CDR2 from the germline V gene are MDHEN and SYDVKM. The CDR3 spells CASLPARAVGKLFF. CDR3 nucleotides: TGTGCCAGTCTACCCGCCCGGGCAGTCGGAAAACTGTTTTTT.

This clonotype was counted at least ten times. The chain is built from TRBV6-5 and TRBJ2-3, with D hard to call. The V gene lost 7 bases and the J gene lost 4 bases, with 18 bases spanning the gap. This CDR3 is built from 15 residues. From germline, CDR1 is MNHEY and CDR2 SVGAGI. CDR3 sequence reads: CASMYERALPDTQYF. In nucleotides, the CDR3 is TGTGCCAGCATGTACGAGAGAGCCCTGCCAGATACGCAGTATTTT.

The sample holds many counts of this clonotype. The J gene is TRBJ2-1, the V gene TRBV11-2; D perhaps matches TRBD2 (6 bases). CDR1 and CDR2 from the germline V gene are SGHAT and FQNNGV. The CDR3 loop spans 16 amino acids. V was trimmed by 1 base and J by 0 bases, leaving 10 bases between them. The CDR3 DNA reads as TGTGCCAGCAGCTTAGCTAGCGAGAGCTCCTACAATGAGCAGTTCTTC. Translated: CASSLASESSYNEQFF.

V usage is TRBV24-1 and J usage is TRBJ1-6, with a weak D call TRBD1 (6 bases). V shed 7 bases and J shed 0 bases, with 18 bases lying between them. Germline V gene sequence: CDR1 KGHDR, CDR2 SFDVKD. The CDR3 loop spans 18 amino acids. The CDR3 nucleotides read TGTGCCACCAGACTAGTGGACAGTGTCGGCTCCTATAATTCACCCCTCCACTTT. This sequence encodes CATRLVDSVGSYNSPLHF.

This clonotype appeared a few times. The chain is built from TRBV11-2 and TRBJ2-1; 12 bases are a match to TRBD2. CDR1 and CDR2 (germline): SGHAT, FQNNGV. The CDR3 extends over 16 amino acids. After removal of 4 bases from V and 2 bases from J, the junction contained 3 bases not matched to a gene. The CDR3 loop reads CASSSPSGGAYNEQFF. CDR3 bases: TGTGCCAGCAGCTCCCCTAGCGGGGGGGCCTACAATGAGCAGTTCTTC.

This chain joins TRBV16 and TRBJ1-5, with a weak D call TRBD1 (5 bases). Trimming cost V 2 bases and J 0 bases, with 11 bases left between them. There are 16 residues in the CDR3. Germline values: CDR1 KGHSY, CDR2 FQNENV. CDR3 sequence reads: CASSQQGTHSNQPQHF. The CDR3 DNA reads TGTGCCAGCAGCCAACAGGGTACCCATAGCAATCAGCCCCAGCATTTT.

The V gene is TRBV25-1, the J gene TRBJ1-6, with unresolved D. Germline CDR1 MGHDK, CDR2 SYGVNS. V lost 11 bases to trimming and J lost 7 bases, with 9 bases between them. The CDR3 consists of 11 residues. CDR3 nucleotide sequence: TGTGCCTCGGGGTGGAATTCACCCCTCCACTTT. As protein: CASGWNSPLHF.

The chain couples TRBV7-9 to TRBJ1-6; no clear D gene. Germline V gene lookup returns CDR1 SEHNR and CDR2 FQNEAQ (reference sequence). The ends were cut back, 5 bases at V and 9 bases at J, with 8 bases in the middle. The CDR3 runs to 12 residues. CDR3 in amino acids: CASSAQFSPLHF. CDR3 sequence (DNA): TGTGCCAGCAGCGCCCAGTTTTCACCCCTCCACTTT.

This clonotype was observed a handful of times. The chain uses TRBV27 and TRBJ1-1; D is unresolved. This CDR3 has 13 residues. Germline loops: CDR1 MNHEY, CDR2 SMNVEV (reference sequence). The V end was cut by 5 bases, the J end by 0 bases, with 7 bases between. The CDR3 reads CASSRWVNTEAFF. DNA for the CDR3: TGTGCCAGCAGTAGATGGGTGAACACTGAAGCTTTCTTT.

This clonotype was seen ten or more times. The chain is built from TRBV29-1 and TRBJ2-7; D perhaps matches TRBD2 (5 bases). V dropped 6 bases and J dropped 2 bases, with 17 bases sitting between them. Germline CDR1 and CDR2: SQVTM and ANQGSEA. The CDR3 consists of 14 residues. The CDR3 nucleotides are TGCAGCGTCTCGCCGCCCCCGGGGACCTACGAGCAGTACTTC. It encodes CSVSPPPGTYEQYF.

This clonotype was seen repeatedly, ten times or more. The rearrangement links TRBV12-3 or TRBV12-4 to TRBJ1-5, with a tentative D call TRBD1 (5 bases). The V and J ends lost 8 bases and 10 bases respectively, with 6 bases between them. The CDR3 runs 9 residues. CDR3 region: CASGGPQHF. In DNA form, the CDR3 reads TGTGCCAGCGGGGGTCCCCAGCATTTT.

Ten or more counts support this clonotype. The chain recombines TRBV7-8 with TRBJ1-5, with 7 bases matching TRBD1. Trimming cost V 5 bases and J 3 bases; bases outside gene matches: 10. CDR3 size: 16 residues. CDR1 and CDR2 from the germline V gene are SGHVS and FQNEAQ. The CDR3 nucleotides read TGTGCCAGCAGCCTTTACCGGGACAGTAACAATCAGCCCCAGCATTTT. Protein sequence: CASSLYRDSNNQPQHF.

Worth noting for this clonotype: A much larger clonotype is one base distant, so this may be a read error. No conserved phenylalanine or tryptophan ends this CDR3, so it is likely a read error. The chain links TRBV6-5 to TRBJ1-2; D unclear. CDR1 MNHEY and CDR2 SVGAGI come from the germline V gene. The V gene lost 5 bases and the J gene lost 4 bases, with 11 bases spanning the gap. This CDR3 region has 13 residues. The CDR3 sequence: CASSPTAFYGYTI. CDR3 nucleotides: TGTGCCAGCAGTCCTACAGCCTTCTATGGCTACACCATC.

This clonotype was counted ten times or more. The chain uses TRBV18 and TRBJ2-1; D gene uncertain. Germline CDR1 and CDR2: KGHSH and LQKENI. Trimming cost V 6 bases and J 3 bases, with 15 bases left between them. This CDR3 has 15 amino acids. The CDR3 bases are TGTGCCAGCTCCCTCGAACGCGGCGGCTACAATGAGCAGTTCTTC. Its translation is CASSLERGGYNEQFF. Drawing the rest from reference TRBV18 and TRBJ2-1, the complete variable domain is NAGVMQNPRHLVRRRGQEARLRCSPMKGHSHVYWYRQLPEEGLKFMVYLQKENIIDESGMPKERFSAEFPKEGPSILRIQQVVRGDSAAYFCASSLERGGYNEQFFGPGTRLTVL.

Ten or more counts support this clonotype. The chain is built from TRBV11-2 and TRBJ2-3; D is perhaps TRBD2 (5 bases). This CDR3 region has 15 residues. CDR1 SGHAT and CDR2 FQNNGV come from the germline V gene. V lost 4 bases and J lost 3, with 14 bases in between. The CDR3 spells CASSSRGSSTDTQYF. In DNA, the CDR3 is TGTGCCAGCAGCTCGCGCGGGTCATCGACAGATACGCAGTATTTT.

In this sample, this clonotype turned up many times. V is TRBV29-1 and J is TRBJ2-2, with unresolved D. Germline lookup yields CDR1 SQVTM and CDR2 ANQGSEA. V lost 3 bases, J lost 3 bases, and 8 bases lay in between. The CDR3 totals 13 residues. CDR3 sequence (DNA): TGCAGCGTTGATCTGGGATACACCGGGGAGCTGTTTTTT. The encoded protein is CSVDLGYTGELFF.

On this clonotype: This clone may be a read error of a much larger clone one base away. The chain links TRBV12-3 or TRBV12-4 to TRBJ2-1; 8 bases map to TRBD2. After removal of 3 bases from V and 8 bases from J, the junction contained 9 bases not matched to a gene. The CDR3 loop spans 15 amino acids. The CDR3 bases are TGTGCCAGCAGTTTGCCTCGGACTAGCTTATATGAGCAGTTCTTC. Amino acids: CASSLPRTSLYEQFF.

This clonotype was detected a few times. The genes are TRBV20-1 and TRBJ2-3; possible D gene TRBD1, 6 bases. The CDR3 covers 14 residues. V was pared by 0 bases and J by 4 bases, with 11 bases between. Germline values: CDR1 DFQATT, CDR2 SNEGSKA (reference sequence). CDR3 nucleotides: TGCAGTGCTAGAGACCAGGGGTTCGCAGATACGCAGTATTTT. This translates into CSARDQGFADTQYF.

This clonotype was counted many times. V usage is TRBV29-1 and J usage is TRBJ2-3; D might be TRBD2 (6 bases). This CDR3 is built from 14 residues. Per germline, CDR1 SQVTM and CDR2 ANQGSEA. V lost 6 bases, J lost 1 base, and 14 bases lay in between. The CDR3 loop is CSVGSSGGTDTQYF. DNA for the CDR3: TGCAGCGTCGGGAGTTCCGGAGGCACAGATACGCAGTATTTT.

This clonotype has only a few counts. The chain is built from TRBV6-5 and TRBJ2-5; D unresolved. Germline V gene lookup returns CDR1 MNHEY and CDR2 SVGAGI. V was cut by 6 bases and J by 9 bases, with 11 bases left in between. CDR3 length: 11 amino acids. CDR3 amino acids: CASRIGPAQYF. CDR3 sequence (DNA): TGTGCCAGCAGAATCGGCCCGGCCCAGTACTTC.